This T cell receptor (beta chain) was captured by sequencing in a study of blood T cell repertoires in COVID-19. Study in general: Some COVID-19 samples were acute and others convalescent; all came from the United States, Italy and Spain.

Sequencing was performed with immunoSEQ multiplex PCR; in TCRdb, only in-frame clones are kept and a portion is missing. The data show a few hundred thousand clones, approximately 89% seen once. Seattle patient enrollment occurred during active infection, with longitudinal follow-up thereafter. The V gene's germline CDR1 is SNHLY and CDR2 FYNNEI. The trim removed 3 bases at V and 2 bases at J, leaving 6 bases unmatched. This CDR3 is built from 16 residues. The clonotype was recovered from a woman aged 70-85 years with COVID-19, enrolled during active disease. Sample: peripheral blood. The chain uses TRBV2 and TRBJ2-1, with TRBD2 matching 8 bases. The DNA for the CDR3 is TGTGCCAGCAGTGAGTGGGGGACTAGGGCCTACAATGAGCAGTTCTTC. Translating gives CASSEWGTRAYNEQFF.